The clone carrying this TCR beta chain was observed a handful of times. Antigen specificity is unknown. CDR3 length: 14 amino acids. Trimming took off 5 bases at V and 6 bases at J, with 14 bases between the two ends. Per the germline V gene, CDR1 is SEHNR and CDR2 is FQNEAQ (reference sequence). RNA transcripts yielded amplified TCR beta CDR3 regions. A set of HTBI primers served as the primers for a first-round RT-PCR of the TCR CDR3. TCRdb processed the multiplex PCR reads anew with MiXCR; each CDR3 protein has one entry. The sample records a few hundred thousand distinct CDR3 sequences, around 14% being singletons. The study enrolled patients aged 18 to 65 with newly diagnosed hyperthyroidism of under 2 months' duration. The PBMCs studied were ones that came from 10 ml fresh peripheral blood. This record comes from a study of T cells in Graves' hyperthyroidism and ophthalmopathy. Study-wide points: Model-based prediction identified ophthalmopathy a median about 7 months prior to its onset. Separating ophthalmopathy from stable hyperthyroidism was achieved by a 13 V-J model.

Sequenced input: blood. The TCR sequence derives from a woman in her twenties or thirties with Graves' hyperthyroidism. V usage is TRBV7-9 and J usage is TRBJ2-1, with D possibly TRBD1 on 6 matching bases. CDR3: CASSRNRDPNEQFF. In DNA, the CDR3 is TGTGCCAGCAGCCGTAACAGGGACCCCAATGAGCAGTTCTTC.